Included here is one TCR beta chain sequence, with context. Its antigen is unknown. This CDR3 contains 16 residues. V shed 3 bases and J 5 bases; nucleotides not matched to a gene: 11. Germline V gene lookup returns CDR1 MGHDK and CDR2 SYGVNS. The data were taken from a study of cytomegalovirus exposure and HLA in healthy donors. General study points: The authors excluded some V segments, including TRBV6-2 and TRBV6-3, as indistinguishable.

The PCR contained 60 Vbeta and 13 Jbeta primers. Here immunoSEQ multiplex PCR was the method, and the copy in TCRdb shows in-frame clones only, minus some. The sample lists around 160,000 clones; 68% were seen once. V gene TRBV25-1 combines with J gene TRBJ1-1; 8 bases align to TRBD1. The origin of this receptor is a man aged 45-65 years in good health and CMV-seronegative. Specimen: PBMCs. This CDR3 is CASSEVGTGRGTEAFF. CDR3 DNA sequence: TGTGCCAGCAGTGAGGTCGGGACAGGAAGGGGAACTGAAGCTTTCTTT.